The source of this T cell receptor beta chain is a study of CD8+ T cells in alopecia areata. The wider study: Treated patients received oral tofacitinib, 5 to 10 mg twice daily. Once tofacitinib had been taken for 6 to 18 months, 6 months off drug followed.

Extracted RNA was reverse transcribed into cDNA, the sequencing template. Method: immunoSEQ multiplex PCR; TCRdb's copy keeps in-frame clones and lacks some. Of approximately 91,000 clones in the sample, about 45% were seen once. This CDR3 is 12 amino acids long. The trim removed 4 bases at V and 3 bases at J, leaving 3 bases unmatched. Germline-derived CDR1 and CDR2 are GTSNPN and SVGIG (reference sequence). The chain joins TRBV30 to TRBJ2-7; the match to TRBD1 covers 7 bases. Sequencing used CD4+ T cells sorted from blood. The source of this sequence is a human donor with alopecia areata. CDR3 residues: CAWKGTVYEQYF. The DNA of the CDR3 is TGTGCCTGGAAGGGGACAGTCTACGAGCAGTACTTC.